The 4 T cell receptor beta chains below were found in one sample sequenced in a study of breast tumors, draining lymph nodes, adjacent tissues. Using its own MiXCR run on the multiplex PCR reads, TCRdb lists one record per CDR3 protein. The table has 100,000 to 150,000 distinct CDR3 sequences, around 20% seen once. Axillary draining lymph nodes of breast cancer patients supplied the node samples. The sample taken for sequencing was axillary lymph node tissue. These receptors all stem from a female donor with breast cancer. Some clones in this sample may be carry-over from other donors' samples.

This clonotype was detected many times. This chain uses TRBV10-2 with TRBJ2-3; no clear D gene. Per germline, CDR1 WSHSY and CDR2 SAAADI. V was shortened by 3 bases and J by 5 bases, with 6 bases between the two germline ends. This CDR3 has 12 amino acids. CDR3 region: CASSDPGDTQYF. The DNA of the CDR3 is TGCGCCAGCAGTGATCCGGGAGATACGCAGTATTTT.

As to this clonotype: A read error may explain this, as a much larger clone is one base away. The chain has TRBV7-9 and TRBJ2-5, with 14 bases lining up with TRBD2. CDR1 and CDR2 (germline): SEHNR, FQNEAQ (reference sequence). V trimming: 1 base; J trimming: 0 bases; junction bases outside the gene matches: 4. This CDR3 has 18 residues. CDR3 sequence reads: CASSLVWTSGGYQETQYF. The CDR3 DNA is TGTGCCAGCAGCTTAGTATGGACTAGCGGGGGGTACCAAGAGACCCAGTACTTC.

This clonotype was counted many times. J is TRBJ1-4 and V is TRBV6-5; 9 positions agree with TRBD1. V gave up 2 bases and J gave up 0 bases; unmatched junction bases: 7. Germline V CDR1 and CDR2: MNHEY, SVGAGI. The CDR3 has 18 residues. CDR3 protein: CASSYQGTGGSTNEKLFF. CDR3 bases: TGTGCCAGCAGTTACCAGGGAACAGGGGGCTCAACTAATGAAAAACTGTTTTTT.

This clonotype was found many times. V and J are TRBV4-1 and TRBJ2-3; possibly TRBD1 for D (6 bases). The CDR3 spans 17 residues. Trimming cost V 4 bases and J 1 base, with 18 bases left between them. Looked up from germline, CDR1 is MGHRA and CDR2 is YSYEKL. Here the CDR3 reads CASSRDSDRSRTDTQYF. For the CDR3, the DNA is TGCGCCAGCAGCCGCGACTCAGACAGGTCGCGCACAGATACGCAGTATTTT.